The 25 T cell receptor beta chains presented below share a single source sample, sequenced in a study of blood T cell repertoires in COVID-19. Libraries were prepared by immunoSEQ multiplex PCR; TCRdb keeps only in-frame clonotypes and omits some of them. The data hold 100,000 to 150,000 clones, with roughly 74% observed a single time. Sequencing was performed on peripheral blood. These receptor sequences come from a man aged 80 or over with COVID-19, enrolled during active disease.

CDR3 sequence reads: CASSIDRGRTEAFF. Here the CDR3 DNA reads TGTGCCAGTAGTATTGACAGGGGGCGAACTGAAGCTTTCTTT. V is TRBV19 and J is TRBJ1-1; 10 positions agree with TRBD1. Germline values: CDR1 LNHDA, CDR2 SQIVND (reference sequence). The CDR3 loop spans 14 amino acids. V shed 3 bases and J 5 bases; nucleotides not matched to a gene: 3. Drawing the rest from reference TRBV19 and TRBJ1-1, the complete variable domain is DGGITQSPKYLFRKEGQNVTLSCEQNLNHDAMYWYRQDPGQGLRLIYYSQIVNDFQKGDIAEGYSVSREKKESFPLTVTSAQKNPTAFYLCASSIDRGRTEAFFGQGTRLTVV.

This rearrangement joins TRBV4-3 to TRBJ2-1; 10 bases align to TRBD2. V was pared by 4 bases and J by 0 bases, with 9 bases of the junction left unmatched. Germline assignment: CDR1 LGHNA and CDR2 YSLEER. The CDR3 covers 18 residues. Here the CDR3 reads CASSLGTSGTSSYNEQFF. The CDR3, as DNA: TGCGCCAGCAGCCTTGGAACTAGCGGGACCAGCTCCTACAATGAGCAGTTCTTC.

CDR3 sequence (DNA): TGTGCCAGCTCAGACGTTCCGTGGGGCTTGGATGGCTACACCTTC. The encoded protein is CASSDVPWGLDGYTF. The J gene is TRBJ1-2, the V gene TRBV18, with D tentatively TRBD1 (5 bases). Trimming left V 5 bases short and J 6 bases short, with 19 bases between. The CDR3 spans 15 residues. Germline CDR1 KGHSH, CDR2 LQKENI.

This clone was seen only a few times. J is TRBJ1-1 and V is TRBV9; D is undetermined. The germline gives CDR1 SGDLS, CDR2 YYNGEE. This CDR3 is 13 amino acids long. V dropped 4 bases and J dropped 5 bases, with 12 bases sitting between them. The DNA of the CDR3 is TGTGCCAGCAGCCCCGGTGGGCAGACTGAAGCTTTCTTT. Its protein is CASSPGGQTEAFF.

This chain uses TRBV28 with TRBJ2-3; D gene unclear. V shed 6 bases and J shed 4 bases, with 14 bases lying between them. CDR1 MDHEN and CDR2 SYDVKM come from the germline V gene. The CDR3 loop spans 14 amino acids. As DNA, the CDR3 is TGTGCCAGCAGGCGGCCCGCTTTGCCAGATACGCAGTATTTT. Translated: CASRRPALPDTQYF.

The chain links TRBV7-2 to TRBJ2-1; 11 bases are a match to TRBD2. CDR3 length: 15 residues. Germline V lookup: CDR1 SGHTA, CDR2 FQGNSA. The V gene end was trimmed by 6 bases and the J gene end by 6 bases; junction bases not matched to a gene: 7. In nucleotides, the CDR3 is TGTGCCAGCAGTATTAGCGGGAGGGCCTTCAATGAGCAGTTCTTC. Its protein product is CASSISGRAFNEQFF.

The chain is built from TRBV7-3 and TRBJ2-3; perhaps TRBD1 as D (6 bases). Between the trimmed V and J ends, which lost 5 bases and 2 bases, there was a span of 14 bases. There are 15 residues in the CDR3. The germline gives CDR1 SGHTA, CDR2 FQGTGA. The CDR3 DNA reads TGTGCCAGCAGCCTCAGGGGCGATATCACAGATACGCAGTATTTT. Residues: CASSLRGDITDTQYF.

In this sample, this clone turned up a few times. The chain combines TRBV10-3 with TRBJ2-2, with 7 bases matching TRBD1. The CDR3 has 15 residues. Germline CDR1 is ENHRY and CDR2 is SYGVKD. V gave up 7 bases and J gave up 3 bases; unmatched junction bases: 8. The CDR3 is CAITGEGAHTGELFF. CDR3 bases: TGTGCCATCACCGGCGAGGGGGCACACACCGGGGAGCTGTTTTTT.

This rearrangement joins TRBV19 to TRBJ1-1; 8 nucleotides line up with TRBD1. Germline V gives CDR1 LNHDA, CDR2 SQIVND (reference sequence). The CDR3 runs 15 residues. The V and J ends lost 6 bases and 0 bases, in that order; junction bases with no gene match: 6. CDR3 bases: TGTGCCAGTAGCGCGGACAGGGCGTTGAACACTGAAGCTTTCTTT. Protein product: CASSADRALNTEAFF.

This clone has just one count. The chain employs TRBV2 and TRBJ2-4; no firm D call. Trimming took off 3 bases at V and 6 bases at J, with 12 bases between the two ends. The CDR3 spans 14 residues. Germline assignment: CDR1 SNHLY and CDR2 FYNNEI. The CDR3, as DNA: TGTGCCAGCAGTGAGTGGCGATCGGGAAACATTCAGTACTTC. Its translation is CASSEWRSGNIQYF.

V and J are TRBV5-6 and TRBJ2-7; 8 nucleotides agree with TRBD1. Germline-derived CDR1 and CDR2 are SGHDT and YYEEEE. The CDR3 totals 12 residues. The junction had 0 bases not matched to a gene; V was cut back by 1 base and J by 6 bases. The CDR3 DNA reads TGTGCCAGCAGCTTGACAGGGGGCGAGCAGTACTTC. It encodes CASSLTGGEQYF.

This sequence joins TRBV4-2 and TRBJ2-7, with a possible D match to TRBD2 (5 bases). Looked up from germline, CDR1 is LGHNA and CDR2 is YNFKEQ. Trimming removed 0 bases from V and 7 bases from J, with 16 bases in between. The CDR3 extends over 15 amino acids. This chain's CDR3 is CASSQEGGPGWEQYF. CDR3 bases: TGTGCCAGCAGCCAAGAAGGTGGCCCGGGGTGGGAGCAGTACTTC.

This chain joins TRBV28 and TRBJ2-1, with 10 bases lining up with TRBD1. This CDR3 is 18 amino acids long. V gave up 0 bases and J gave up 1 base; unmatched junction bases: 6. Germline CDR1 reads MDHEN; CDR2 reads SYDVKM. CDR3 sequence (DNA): TGTGCCAGCAGTTTATGGGGGACAGGGGAGAGATCCTACAATGAGCAGTTCTTC. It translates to CASSLWGTGERSYNEQFF.

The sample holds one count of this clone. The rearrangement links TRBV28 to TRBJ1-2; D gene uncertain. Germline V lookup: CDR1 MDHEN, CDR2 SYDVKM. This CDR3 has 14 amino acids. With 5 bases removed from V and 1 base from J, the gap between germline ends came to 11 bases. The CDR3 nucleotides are TGTGCCAGCAGTCTACCGGGAATTAACTATGGCTACACCTTC. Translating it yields CASSLPGINYGYTF.

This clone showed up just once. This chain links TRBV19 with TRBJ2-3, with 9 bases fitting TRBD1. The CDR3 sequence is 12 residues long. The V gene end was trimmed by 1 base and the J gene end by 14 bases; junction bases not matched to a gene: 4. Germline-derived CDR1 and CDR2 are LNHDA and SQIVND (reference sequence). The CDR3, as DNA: TGTGCCAGTAGTATAGCTTGGGACAGGGTGTATTTT. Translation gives CASSIAWDRVYF.

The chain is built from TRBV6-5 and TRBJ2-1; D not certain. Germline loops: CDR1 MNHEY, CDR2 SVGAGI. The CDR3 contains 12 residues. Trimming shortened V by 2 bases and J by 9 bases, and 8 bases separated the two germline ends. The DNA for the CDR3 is TGTGCCAGCAGTTACGGTGGCAGTGAGCAGTTCTTC. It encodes CASSYGGSEQFF.

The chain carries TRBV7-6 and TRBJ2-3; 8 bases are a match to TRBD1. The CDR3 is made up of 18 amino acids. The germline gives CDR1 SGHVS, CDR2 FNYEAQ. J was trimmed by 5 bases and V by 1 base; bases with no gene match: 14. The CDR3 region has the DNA TGTGCCAGCAGCTTAGGAGGATACGGGACAGGTCAACTAGATACGCAGTATTTT. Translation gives CASSLGGYGTGQLDTQYF. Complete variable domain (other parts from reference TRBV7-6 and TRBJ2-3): GAGVSQSPRYKVTKRGQDVALRCDPISGHVSLYWYRQALGQGPEFLTYFNYEAQQDKSGLPNDRFSAERPEGSISTLTIQRTEQRDSAMYRCASSLGGYGTGQLDTQYFGPGTRLTVL.

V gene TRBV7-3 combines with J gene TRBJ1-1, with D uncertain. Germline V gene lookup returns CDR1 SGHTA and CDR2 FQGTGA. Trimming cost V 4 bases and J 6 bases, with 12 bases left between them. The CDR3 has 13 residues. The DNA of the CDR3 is TGTGCCAGCAGCTCCCGGACTGAGTCTGAAGCTTTCTTT. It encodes CASSSRTESEAFF.

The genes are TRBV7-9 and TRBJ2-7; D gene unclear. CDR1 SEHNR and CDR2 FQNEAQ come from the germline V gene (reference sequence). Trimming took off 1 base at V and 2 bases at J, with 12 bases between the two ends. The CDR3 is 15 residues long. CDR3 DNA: TGTGCCAGCAGCTTAGGACAAGGCCCTACCTACGAGCAGTACTTC. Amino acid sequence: CASSLGQGPTYEQYF.

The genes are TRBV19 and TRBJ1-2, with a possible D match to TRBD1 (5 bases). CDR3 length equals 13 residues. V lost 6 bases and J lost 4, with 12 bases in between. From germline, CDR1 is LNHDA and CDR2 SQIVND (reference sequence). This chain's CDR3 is CASRTMGGYGYTF. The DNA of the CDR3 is TGTGCCAGTAGGACAATGGGGGGCTATGGCTACACCTTC.

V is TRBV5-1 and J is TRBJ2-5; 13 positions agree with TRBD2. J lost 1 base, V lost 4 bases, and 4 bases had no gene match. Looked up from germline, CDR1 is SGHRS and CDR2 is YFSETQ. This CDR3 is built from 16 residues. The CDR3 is CASSLWTSGSQETQYF. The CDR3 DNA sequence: TGCGCCAGCAGCCTATGGACTAGCGGGAGCCAAGAGACCCAGTACTTC.

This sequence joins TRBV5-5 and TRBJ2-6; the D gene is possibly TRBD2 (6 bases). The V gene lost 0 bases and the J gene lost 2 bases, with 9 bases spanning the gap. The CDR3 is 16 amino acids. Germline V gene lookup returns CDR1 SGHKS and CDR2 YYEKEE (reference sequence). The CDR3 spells CASSLVGGTGANVLTF. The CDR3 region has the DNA TGTGCCAGCAGCTTGGTTGGGGGGACTGGGGCCAACGTCCTGACTTTC. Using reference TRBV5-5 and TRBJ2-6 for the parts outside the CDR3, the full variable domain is DAGVTQSPTHLIKTRGQQVTLRCSPISGHKSVSWYQQVLGQGPQFIFQYYEKEERGRGNFPDRFSARQFPNYSSELNVNALLLGDSALYLCASSLVGGTGANVLTFGAGSRLTVL.

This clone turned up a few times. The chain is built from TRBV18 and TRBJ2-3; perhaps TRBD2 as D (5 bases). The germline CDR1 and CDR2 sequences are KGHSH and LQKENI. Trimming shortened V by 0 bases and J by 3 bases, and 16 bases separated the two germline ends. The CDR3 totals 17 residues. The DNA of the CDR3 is TGTGCCAGCTCACCACCGAATCTAGCCAAGAGGACAGATACGCAGTATTTT. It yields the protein CASSPPNLAKRTDTQYF.

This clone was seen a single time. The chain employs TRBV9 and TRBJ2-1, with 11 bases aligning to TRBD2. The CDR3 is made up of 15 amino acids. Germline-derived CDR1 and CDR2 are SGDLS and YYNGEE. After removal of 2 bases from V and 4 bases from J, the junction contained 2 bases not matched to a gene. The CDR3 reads CASSVGLAGYNEQFF. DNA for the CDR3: TGTGCCAGCAGCGTCGGACTAGCGGGTTACAATGAGCAGTTCTTC. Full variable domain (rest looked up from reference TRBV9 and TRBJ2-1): DSGVTQTPKHLITATGQRVTLRCSPRSGDLSVYWYQQSLDQGLQFLIQYYNGEERAKGNILERFSAQQFPDLHSELNLSSLELGDSALYFCASSVGLAGYNEQFFGPGTRLTVL.

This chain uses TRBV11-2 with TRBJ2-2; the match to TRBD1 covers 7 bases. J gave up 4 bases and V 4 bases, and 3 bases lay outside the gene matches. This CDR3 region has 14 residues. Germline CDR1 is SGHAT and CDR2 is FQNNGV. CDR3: CASSSAGGTGELFF. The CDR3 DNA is TGTGCCAGCAGCTCTGCAGGGGGCACCGGGGAGCTGTTTTTT.